Listed below are T cell receptor beta chains from one sample, sequenced in a study of PD-1 blockade in classical Hodgkin lymphoma. The protocol was immunoSEQ multiplex PCR, while the TCRdb copy is restricted to in-frame clones and leaves out a portion. The sample has 72,000 or so clones; approximately 94% are singletons. The sequenced sample was peripheral blood mononuclear cells (PBMCs), obtained at baseline. These receptors were obtained from a human donor with classical Hodgkin lymphoma. CDR3s include the opening cysteine and the closing phenylalanine or tryptophan. Fields, in order: CDR3 length, clone size, V gene, J gene, D gene, CDR3 DNA, CDR3 protein. The D gene is left open where the match is weak. Only part of the rows carry a size: once, few, many, or a class if the clone is expanded.

12,.,TRBV21-1,TRBJ2-5,.,TGTGCCAGCAGATGGGGGAAAGAGACCCAGTACTTC,CASRWGKETQYF
17,.,TRBV4-1,TRBJ2-7,.,TGCGCCAGCAGCCAAGATTACGGGACTCTGACAGCTTATATAGTCCACTTC,CASSQDYGTLTAYIVHF
12,.,TRBV28,TRBJ2-5,.,TGTGCCAGCAGTTTAAACCAAGAGACCCAGTACTTC,CASSLNQETQYF
13,once,TRBV2,TRBJ2-7,.,TGTGCCAGCAGGCTCACCCAGGCCTACGAGCAGTACTTC,CASRLTQAYEQYF
14,.,TRBV18,TRBJ2-7,TRBD1,TGTGCCAGCTCCCTACGGACAGGGGAATACGAGCAGTACTTC,CASSLRTGEYEQYF
13,once,TRBV7-9,TRBJ1-2,.,TGTGCCAGCAGCTTAGCCTCGGACAGAAACTACACCTTC,CASSLASDRNYTF
16,.,TRBV6-5,TRBJ2-5,TRBD1,TGTGCCAGCAGTTACTCCGGGACAGGGAATTTCGAGACCCAGTACTTC,CASSYSGTGNFETQYF
13,.,TRBV28,TRBJ1-5,.,TGTGCCAGCAGTCTAGACCGCAATCAGCCCCAGCATTTT,CASSLDRNQPQHF
17,.,TRBV21-1,TRBJ2-7,.,TGTGCCAGCAGCAAATGGCCGATCCGTGGCGACCCATACGAGCAGTACTTC,CASSKWPIRGDPYEQYF
16,.,TRBV4-3,TRBJ1-5,.,TGCGCCAGCAGCCAAGATTACGCGAGTGGCAATCAGCCCCAGCATTTT,CASSQDYASGNQPQHF
18,.,TRBV6-1,TRBJ2-3,TRBD2,TGTGCCAGCAGTGTCACTAGCGGGGGTACTTTTAGCACAGATACGCAGTATTTT,CASSVTSGGTFSTDTQYF
15,.,TRBV5-1,TRBJ2-1,.,TGCGCCAGCAGCTTGTTCCTAGCACCGGGCAATGAGCAGTTCTTC,CASSLFLAPGNEQFF
16,.,TRBV2,TRBJ1-4,.,TGTGCCAGCAGGCCATCCTGGGGGGGATCGAATGAAAAACTGTTTTTT,CASRPSWGGSNEKLFF
16,.,TRBV7-2,TRBJ2-7,.,TGTGCCAGCAGCTCCACTCCTCGGGACTCAGTATACGAGCAGTACTTC,CASSSTPRDSVYEQYF
14,.,TRBV27,TRBJ2-1,.,TGTGCCAGCAGTTTATGGGACTCCGCACTGGAGCAGTTCTTC,CASSLWDSALEQFF
14,.,TRBV11-2,TRBJ2-5,.,TGTGCCAGCAGCTTAGTGGCCAGCCAAGAGACCCAGTACTTC,CASSLVASQETQYF
14,.,TRBV7-6,TRBJ2-1,.,TGTGCCAGCAGCCCTAGGGACACGCACAATGAGCAGTTCTTC,CASSPRDTHNEQFF
12,.,TRBV6-1,TRBJ1-1,.,TGTGCCAGCAGTGAAAGGGGAACTGAAGCTTTCTTT,CASSERGTEAFF
12,medium-sized,TRBV19,TRBJ1-1,TRBD1,TGTGCCAGTAAGACAGGGGGCACTGAAGCTTTCTTT,CASKTGGTEAFF
14,.,TRBV2,TRBJ2-7,.,TGTGCCAGCTCCCGGTCGGGTCTGGGGTACGAGCAGTACTTC,CASSRSGLGYEQYF
13,.,TRBV29-1,TRBJ2-7,.,TGCAGCGCCAGGGGTAGCCTCCTATACGAGCAGTACTTC,CSARGSLLYEQYF
14,.,TRBV6-5,TRBJ2-7,.,TGTGCCAGCAGTTATAGATCAGGGTTCGGGGAGCAGTACTTC,CASSYRSGFGEQYF
18,.,TRBV7-9,TRBJ2-3,TRBD2,TGTGCCAGCAGCTCGGGACTAGCGGGGGGCCACAGCACAGATACGCAGTATTTT,CASSSGLAGGHSTDTQYF
16,.,TRBV5-4,TRBJ2-1,.,TGTGCCAGCAGCGAATGGGAGGTAAGCTCCTACAATGAGCAGTTCTTC,CASSEWEVSSYNEQFF
12,.,TRBV9,TRBJ1-1,TRBD1,TGTGCCAGCAGCGCTGGGGACAGGGTAGCTTTCTTT,CASSAGDRVAFF
13,.,TRBV10-3,TRBJ1-5,.,TGTGCCATCAGAGGTTTGGGGGATCAGCCCCAGCATTTT,CAIRGLGDQPQHF
19,.,TRBV5-1,TRBJ1-3,.,TGCGCCAGCAGCTTGGACGCAGGCTGGCCCACTCTCACCGGAAACACCATATATTTT,CASSLDAGWPTLTGNTIYF
18,.,TRBV14,TRBJ1-4,TRBD1,TGTGCCAGCAGCCAAATAGACAGGGGGCCGGCGACTAATGAAAAACTGTTTTTT,CASSQIDRGPATNEKLFF
13,once,TRBV9,TRBJ2-1,.,TGTGCCAGCAGCACCGGGACTTTGGATGAGCAGTTCTTC,CASSTGTLDEQFF
15,.,TRBV30,TRBJ1-4,.,TGTGCCTGGAGTAGTCCGGGACGGGGTAATGAAAAACTGTTTTTT,CAWSSPGRGNEKLFF
13,.,TRBV6-6,TRBJ2-5,.,TGTGCCAGCAGCCCCTGGGGGCAAGAGACCCAGTACTTC,CASSPWGQETQYF
15,.,TRBV6-5,TRBJ2-5,TRBD1,TGTGCCAGCAGTAAGGACAGGGTGGTCCAAGAGACCCAGTACTTC,CASSKDRVVQETQYF
17,.,TRBV7-9,TRBJ2-5,TRBD2,TGTGCCAGCGAAAAACTGCGATTTAGCGGGAGGGAAGAGACCCAGTACTTC,CASEKLRFSGREETQYF
14,.,TRBV5-1,TRBJ2-3,.,TGCGCCAGCAGCTTGTTATCAGGTCCGGATACGCAGTATTTT,CASSLLSGPDTQYF
15,.,TRBV27,TRBJ2-7,TRBD2,TGTGCCAGCAGTCTCCAGCGGGGGGGCCCCTACGAGCAGTACTTC,CASSLQRGGPYEQYF
12,.,TRBV7-9,TRBJ1-5,.,TGTGCCAGCAGCTTATTAAATCAGCCCCAGCATTTT,CASSLLNQPQHF
15,.,TRBV5-8,TRBJ2-1,.,TGTGCCAGCAGCTTGGACTTAACTAGCCCCAATGAGCAGTTCTTC,CASSLDLTSPNEQFF
15,.,TRBV12-5,TRBJ2-6,.,TGTGCTAGTGGTTTGGGCGCTTCAGGGGCCAACGTCCTGACTTTC,CASGLGASGANVLTF
16,.,TRBV27,TRBJ2-7,TRBD2,TGTGCCAGCAGTAACCTACTAGCGGGAGGCTTCTACGAGCAGTACTTC,CASSNLLAGGFYEQYF
14,once,TRBV2,TRBJ1-2,TRBD1,TGTGCCAGCAGTGAAGCCGGGACAGGCTATGGCTACACCTTC,CASSEAGTGYGYTF
13,.,TRBV30,TRBJ1-4,.,TGTGCCTGGACAGGCGCTGGAGATGCGGAACTGTTTTTT,CAWTGAGDAELFF
14,.,TRBV18,TRBJ2-3,TRBD1,TGTGCCAGCTCTCGCGGACAGGGGACAGATACGCAGTATTTT,CASSRGQGTDTQYF
17,.,TRBV19,TRBJ1-5,.,TGTGCCAGTAGTACAGCCCGCACCTCTAGTTCCAATCAGCCCCAGCATTTT,CASSTARTSSSNQPQHF
15,.,TRBV25-1,TRBJ2-2,TRBD1,TGTGCCAGCAGTGCCGGGACAGGGGAAACCGGGGAGCTGTTTTTT,CASSAGTGETGELFF
14,.,TRBV6-5,TRBJ2-2,TRBD1,TGTGCCAGTCTACAGGGGGAGCACACCGGGGAGCTGTTTTTT,CASLQGEHTGELFF
19,.,TRBV13,TRBJ2-6,TRBD1,TGTGCCAGCAGCTTGGTTAAGGGGGCAAGGAGCTCTGGGGCCAACGTCCTGACTTTC,CASSLVKGARSSGANVLTF
14,.,TRBV27,TRBJ2-1,.,TGTGCCAGCAGTTTATTCGTGGGAGGTAATGAGCAGTTCTTC,CASSLFVGGNEQFF
17,.,TRBV5-4,TRBJ1-1,.,TGTGCCAGCAGTCGACGGCCTTCCGCAGGGTCTAAAACTGAAGCTTTCTTT,CASSRRPSAGSKTEAFF
16,.,TRBV4-2,TRBJ1-5,TRBD1,TGTGCCAGCAGCCAAGGTACAGGGGTGGGCAATCAGCCCCAGCATTTT,CASSQGTGVGNQPQHF